This T cell receptor beta chain was recovered during a study of blood T cells in healthy people across ages (dated by TCRdb to the mid-2010s). In the study overall: Template switching captured roughly one uniquely barcoded TCR beta cDNA molecule per two T cells in model experiments. Age-related changes in TCR beta repertoire diversity were measured in the study by deep sequencing normalized with unique cDNA molecular identifiers. The donors were split into four age groups: young (average about 16 years), middle-aged (39), aged (more than 60) and long-lived (approximately 89). Donors of different ages were randomly distributed across sequencing lanes to avoid experimental bias. For two donors (one aged 18 to 29 and one aged 80 or older), the study analyzed two additional independent replicas of 1 million unique cDNA reads from the same blood draw. Broad study findings and their caveats: Donor CMV infection status was unknown, potentially confounding age-related changes in expanded clonotypes. Compared with the aged group, the long-lived group had more naive CD4+ T cells, fewer expanded clones and increased TCR diversity, suggesting age selection. Since profiling was done on bulk unsorted PBMCs, naive and antigen-experienced compartments could not be conclusively compared. The percentage of naive T cells measured by flow cytometry correlated strongly with observed TCR beta diversity. Estimates of total diversity based on one million sequenced T cells were considered lower bounds and underestimates. As age increased, observed TCR beta diversity per million T cells dropped in a roughly linear way, and a significant reduction was already evident by age roughly 36.

A remark on this clonotype: Its antigen remains undetermined. The record has no base qualities; no much larger clone is one base away.

The roughly 38 donors, aged about 6 to 90 years, were systemically healthy Caucasian individuals from Russia. Each donor gave ten milliliters of peripheral blood, drawn into EDTA-treated Vacutainer tubes. Ficoll-Paque density-gradient centrifugation was used to isolate PBMCs, with at least 6.5 million per sample. Total RNA, at least 6 micrograms per sample, was extracted from PBMCs with Trizol reagent. For every donor, an aliquot of PBMCs went through flow cytometry to measure the percentages of naive CD45RAhigh/CD27high T cells. Libraries were prepared through 5' RACE. This sample was sequenced with an Illumina HiSeq 2500. A second roughly 7 to 11 cycle PCR used a sample-barcoded 5' primer and a J-beta primer mix. Each TCR beta cDNA molecule received a unique molecular identifier from a template-switch 5' adaptor carrying 12 random nucleotides. Each sample yielded at least 2.5 million CDR3-containing paired-end reads. The Mint cDNA synthesis kit, primed by a TRBC-specific oligonucleotide, was used to synthesize first-strand cDNA from all RNA. All cDNA was treated with uracil-DNA glycosylase and then went through a first 18-cycle PCR with the universal primers M1SS and BC2_uni_R. On the study's bioinformatics: For normalization, 1 million high-quality reads were randomly selected from each sample, with every read carrying a distinct molecular identifier. Instead of being binned into consensus sequences, reads that shared molecular identifiers were thrown out. CDR3 identification, clonotype clustering and error correction used MiTCR with a Q25 quality threshold and the strictest error-elimination algorithm. A nonparametric unseen species model with Euler transformation was used to estimate lower-bound total TCR beta diversity. Using fastp trimming at Q25 and MiXCR clonotype assembly, TCRdb reanalyzed the public sequencing data and kept in-frame beta chains. Rows are combined by CDR3 protein, so each entry shows the most common genes and DNA. V and J calls and clone size were set by TCRdb, not the authors. The sample profile shows hundreds of thousands of distinct CDR3 sequences; 40% to 45% of them were found once. The ten largest clones capture around 20% of the sample.

The germline V gene sets CDR1 to LGHNA and CDR2 to YNFKEQ. At the junction V is shortened by 0 bases and J by 4 bases, with 10 bases in between. The CDR3 starts with the cysteine, ends with the phenylalanine, and has 15 residues. Just CDR3 DNA is preserved here, 45 bases in frame from base 1. Material for sequencing was blood. This sequence uses TRBV4-2 and TRBJ1-3; TRBD1 is perhaps the D gene, given 6 matching bases. This sequence was found in a woman aged 60-70 years in good health. CDR3 region: CASSQEAGGGNTIYF. The DNA sequence is as follows: TGTGCCAGCAGCCAAGAGGCTGGGGGCGGAAACACCATATATTTT.